This is a list of T cell receptor beta chains from one sample in a study of blood T cell repertoires in COVID-19. Profiling relied on immunoSEQ multiplex PCR, and the TCRdb table lists in-frame clones only, not all of them. The table lists about 130,000 clones, 80% to 90% of them singletons. Source material: peripheral blood. These receptor sequences come from a man between 45 and 60 years old with active or convalescent COVID-19. Each CDR3 is given with its conserved first and last residue. A D gene is named only where the DNA matches it firmly. Size is stated for part of the rows, as once, few or many counts, or as a class when the clone is expanded.

>TRBJ2-5|-|once|TRBV6-2/TRBV6-3
CASSYRETQYF
TGTGCCAGCAGTTACCGAGAGACCCAGTACTTC
>TRBJ2-7|-|-|TRBV28
CASSLYVFSSLGQYF
TGTGCCAGCAGTCTATACGTTTTTTCTTCCCTCGGGCAGTACTTC
>TRBJ2-2|-|-|TRBV2
CASSEALLGRYGTGELFF
TGTGCCAGCAGTGAAGCGCTTCTCGGGAGATACGGCACCGGGGAGCTGTTTTTT
>TRBJ2-5|TRBD2|-|TRBV2
CASTGLAGMETQYF
TGTGCCAGCACAGGACTAGCGGGAATGGAGACCCAGTACTTC
>TRBJ2-1|-|-|TRBV5-1
CASSLSSEQFF
TGCGCCAGCAGCTTGTCTTCTGAGCAGTTCTTC
>TRBJ1-6|-|few|TRBV2
CASSEARGSPLHF
TGTGCCAGCAGTGAAGCTAGGGGTTCACCCCTCCACTTT
>TRBJ1-2|TRBD1|-|TRBV19
CASSLRQGTYGYTF
TGTGCCAGTAGTCTCCGACAGGGGACCTATGGCTACACCTTC
>TRBJ1-5|TRBD1|-|TRBV10-2
CASSESGRRDRGNQPQHF
TGCGCCAGCAGTGAGTCGGGAAGGAGGGACAGGGGAAATCAGCCCCAGCATTTT
>TRBJ2-1|TRBD1|once|TRBV24-1
CATSDPMTGALNEQFF
TGTGCCACCAGTGATCCGATGACAGGGGCCCTCAATGAGCAGTTCTTC
>TRBJ2-7|TRBD1|-|TRBV10-3
CAVSRDRTSYEQYF
TGTGCCGTAAGCCGGGACAGGACGTCCTACGAGCAGTACTTC
>TRBJ1-2|-|-|TRBV5-1
CASSPSGGLNYGYTF
TGCGCCAGCAGCCCCAGCGGGGGACTCAACTATGGCTACACCTTC
>TRBJ1-6|-|-|TRBV3-1/TRBV3-2
CASSQEAGDSPLHF
TGTGCCAGCAGCCAAGAGGCAGGGGATTCACCCCTCCACTTT
>TRBJ2-5|TRBD1|-|TRBV5-1
CASSSTGGTQETQYF
TGCGCCAGCAGCTCGACAGGGGGAACACAAGAGACCCAGTACTTC
>TRBJ2-5|TRBD2|-|TRBV9
CASSVGFSSGDEKTQYF
TGTGCCAGCAGCGTAGGTTTTTCTAGCGGGGATGAGAAGACCCAGTACTTC
>TRBJ2-5|TRBD1|-|TRBV19
CASKGAGVETQYF
TGTGCCAGTAAGGGGGCCGGGGTAGAGACCCAGTACTTC
>TRBJ2-3|TRBD1|few|TRBV30
CAWSVGDRVSTDTQYF
TGTGCCTGGAGTGTAGGGGACAGGGTGAGCACAGATACGCAGTATTTT
>TRBJ2-2|-|-|TRBV6-5
CASSIQGWNTGELFF
TGTGCCAGCAGTATACAGGGATGGAACACCGGGGAGCTGTTTTTT
>TRBJ2-1|-|few|TRBV24-1
CATSGNRLGEQFF
TGTGCCACCAGTGGTAACAGGCTTGGCGAGCAGTTCTTC
>TRBJ2-3|TRBD2|-|TRBV4-1
CASSLQASGRVTDTQYF
TGCGCCAGCAGCCTACAAGCTAGCGGGAGAGTTACAGATACGCAGTATTTT
>TRBJ2-7|-|-|TRBV6-5
CASSRNSDNTYEQYF
TGTGCCAGCTCAAGAAATAGCGATAATACCTACGAGCAGTACTTC
>TRBJ2-5|TRBD1|-|TRBV5-1
CASSKSYRGPGETQYF
TGCGCCAGCAGCAAGTCATACAGGGGGCCGGGGGAGACCCAGTACTTC
>TRBJ1-3|TRBD1|-|TRBV5-1
CASSLTRDRTGNTIYF
TGCGCCAGCAGCCTGACCCGGGACAGGACTGGAAACACCATATATTTT
>TRBJ1-4|-|-|TRBV5-1
CASAQDPTNEKLFF
TGCGCCAGCGCACAGGACCCGACGAATGAAAAACTGTTTTTT
>TRBJ2-1|TRBD2|-|TRBV7-7
CASSHTSGANNEQFF
TGTGCCAGCAGCCACACTAGCGGGGCCAACAATGAGCAGTTCTTC
>TRBJ1-5|-|-|TRBV2
CASRAGSSNQPQHF
TGTGCCAGCAGGGCAGGGTCTAGCAATCAGCCCCAGCATTTT
>TRBJ1-2|TRBD1|-|TRBV12-3/TRBV12-4
CASTRTGEDGYTF
TGTGCCAGCACAAGGACAGGGGAGGATGGCTACACCTTC
>TRBJ2-7|TRBD2|-|TRBV19
CASASGGSYEQYF
TGTGCCAGTGCCTCGGGGGGATCCTACGAGCAGTACTTC
>TRBJ1-2|-|-|TRBV12-5
CASGTQGSHGYTF
TGTGCTAGTGGAACACAGGGATCACATGGCTACACCTTC
>TRBJ2-5|TRBD1|once|TRBV19
CASSGTGLETQYF
TGTGCCAGTAGTGGGACAGGGCTGGAGACCCAGTACTTC
>TRBJ1-4|-|-|TRBV27
CASSLGQPNEKLFF
TGTGCCAGCAGTTTAGGGCAGCCTAATGAAAAACTGTTTTTT
>TRBJ2-5|-|-|TRBV7-9
CASSSMTGKETQYF
TGTGCCAGCAGCTCAATGACAGGCAAAGAGACCCAGTACTTC
>TRBJ2-6|TRBD2|-|TRBV28
CASSGGRGGLAPSGANVLTF
TGTGCCAGCAGCGGGGGCAGGGGGGGACTAGCGCCCTCTGGGGCCAACGTCCTGACTTTC
>TRBJ1-3|TRBD1|-|TRBV4-1
CASSPGQGRNTIYF
TGCGCCAGCAGCCCAGGACAGGGGAGAAACACCATATATTTT
>TRBJ2-5|-|-|TRBV5-1
CASSSGVGGRSETQYF
TGCGCCAGCAGCTCTGGCGTGGGGGGGCGTTCAGAGACCCAGTACTTC
>TRBJ2-7|TRBD2|-|TRBV6-2/TRBV6-3
CASSYTSGSYEQYF
TGTGCCAGCAGTTACACTAGCGGCTCCTACGAGCAGTACTTC
>TRBJ1-1|-|few|TRBV30
CAWSVLREGEAFF
TGTGCCTGGAGTGTACTAAGGGAGGGGGAAGCTTTCTTT
>TRBJ2-7|TRBD2|-|TRBV7-2
CASSLETSVSSYEQYF
TGTGCCAGCAGCTTAGAGACTAGCGTTAGCTCCTACGAGCAGTACTTC
>TRBJ1-5|-|-|TRBV4-3
CASSQGLKMIGMDQPQHF
TGCGCCAGCAGCCAAGGCCTAAAGATGATCGGGATGGATCAGCCCCAGCATTTT
>TRBJ2-7|-|few|TRBV28
CASSLSRGTGPISSYEQYF
TGTGCCAGCAGCCTCTCCAGGGGAACAGGACCCATAAGCTCCTACGAGCAGTACTTC
>TRBJ1-5|-|-|TRBV19
CASSPGHNSNQPQHF
TGTGCCAGTAGTCCGGGACACAATAGCAATCAGCCCCAGCATTTT
>TRBJ1-5|-|-|TRBV2
CASNMLNQPQHF
TGTGCCAGCAACATGTTAAATCAGCCCCAGCATTTT
>TRBJ1-1|TRBD1|-|TRBV9
CASTGAGTEAFF
TGTGCCAGTACAGGGGCGGGCACTGAAGCTTTCTTT
>TRBJ2-3|TRBD1|once|TRBV7-2
CASSLATTGGRTDTQYF
TGTGCCAGCAGCTTAGCAACGACAGGGGGCAGGACAGATACGCAGTATTTT
>TRBJ2-5|TRBD2|-|TRBV27
CASSCHRGGCEETQYF
TGTGCCAGCAGTTGCCACCGGGGGGGTTGCGAAGAGACCCAGTACTTC
>TRBJ1-2|-|-|TRBV2
CASSSGNYGYTF
TGTGCCAGCAGCTCGGGGAACTATGGCTACACCTTC
>TRBJ2-6|-|once|TRBV5-1
CASSLAGVGANVLTF
TGCGCCAGCAGCTTGGCGGGGGTAGGGGCCAACGTCCTGACTTTC
>TRBJ1-6|TRBD1|-|TRBV6-5
CASSRDSENSPLHF
TGTGCCAGCAGTAGGGACAGTGAGAATTCACCCCTCCACTTT
>TRBJ2-2|TRBD2|medium-sized|TRBV3-1/TRBV3-2
CASSQLLGLAGGKNTGELFF
TGTGCCAGCAGCCAACTCCTGGGACTAGCGGGGGGAAAAAACACCGGGGAGCTGTTTTTT
>TRBJ2-6|-|-|TRBV10-2
CASSESGANVLTF
TGCGCCAGCAGTGAATCAGGGGCCAACGTCCTGACTTTC
>TRBJ1-5|-|-|TRBV9
CASSVDSRFLVGPQPQHF
TGTGCCAGCAGCGTAGATTCAAGGTTTTTGGTGGGCCCTCAGCCCCAGCATTTT
>TRBJ1-5|-|-|TRBV6-4
CASSEEEGDQPQHF
TGTGCCAGCAGTGAAGAGGAAGGGGATCAGCCCCAGCATTTT
>TRBJ1-5|-|-|TRBV3-1/TRBV3-2
CASSQDLNQPQHF
TGTGCCAGCAGCCAAGACCTAAATCAGCCCCAGCATTTT
>TRBJ1-2|-|-|TRBV4-1
CASSQGQGNDGYTF
TGCGCCAGCAGCCAAGGGCAGGGAAACGATGGCTACACCTTC
>TRBJ1-1|TRBD1|-|TRBV3-1/TRBV3-2
CASSQDLGQGAGAFF
TGTGCCAGCAGCCAAGATCTGGGACAGGGGGCAGGAGCTTTCTTT
>TRBJ2-4|TRBD1|-|TRBV2
CASSVTGDKNIQYF
TGTGCCAGCAGTGTTACAGGGGATAAAAACATTCAGTACTTC